A single T cell receptor beta chain is shown here with its context. Its antigen specificity is not known. Per-base quality was not reported, and no clone a single base away is much larger than it. Hyperthyroidism patients were aged 18 to 65 years and newly diagnosed, with disease duration of less than 2 months. The study excluded patients with uncontrolled infections, other autoimmune diseases, pregnancy or lactation. Diagnoses relied on clinical symptoms, serum thyroxine and TRAb, thyroid ultrasound and orbital computed tomography. Blood from progressor patients was drawn when they were first diagnosed with hyperthyroidism, before any ophthalmopathy symptoms appeared. PBMCs were isolated from about 9.1 ml of fresh peripheral blood by Ficoll-Paque density gradient centrifugation. Patients classed as progressors first received a Graves' hyperthyroidism diagnosis and then went on to develop ophthalmopathy during follow-up. Trizol reagent was used to extract total RNA, and RNA quality was then checked on an Agilent 2100 Bioanalyzer.

This sample is part of a study of T cells in Graves' hyperthyroidism and ophthalmopathy (dated by TCRdb to about 2019). For the study in its entirety: Peripheral blood samples were taken at initial diagnosis, before any treatment was given. TCR V-J signatures able to tell the groups apart were searched for in a discovery cohort of 90 to 100 patients, of whom roughly 42 had Graves' ophthalmopathy and around 58 had stable Graves' hyperthyroidism. An independent validation cohort of 18 to 20 hyperthyroidism patients and about 16 patients who later progressed to ophthalmopathy tested prospective prediction of ophthalmopathy. The approximately 97 discovery patients were randomly divided into training and test sets at a 7:3 ratio. Thyroid tissue and blood T-cell repertoires from six Graves' hyperthyroidism patients were also compared in the study. After sampling, hyperthyroidism patients received methimazole starting at 30 mg daily, and ophthalmopathy patients received high-dose intravenous methylprednisolone. According to the paper, TCR Vbeta CDR3 sequencing was carried out on around 140 peripheral blood samples, which came from approximately 41 ophthalmopathy, roughly 75 hyperthyroidism and approximately 17 progressor patients.

Spanning cysteine to phenylalanine, the CDR3 consists of 17 amino acids. The DNA shown is the 51-base CDR3, in frame from base 1. The germline ends are 23 bases apart after V is trimmed by 5 bases and J by 3 bases. The germline V gene (reference sequence) specifies LNHDA as CDR1 and SQIVND as CDR2. The TCR beta CDR3 regions were amplified from RNA transcripts. For the first round of RT-PCR on the TCR CDR3, the HTBI primer set was used together with the Qiagen OneStep RT-PCR kit. The libraries were constructed in a second round of multiplex PCR and then size-selected and purified. Sequencing of the libraries was done on an Illumina HiSeq2000 using paired-end 100 bp reads. Processing in the source paper ran as follows. SOAPnuke was used to process the raw data, throwing out any read that contained adapters or uncalled bases, had a mean Phred below 15, or lacked an exact constant-primer or identifier match. High-quality paired reads were merged with COPE v1.2.5, and unique nucleotide sequences were defined as clonotypes. MiTCR v1.1 was used to align clonotypes to the IMGT TRBV, TRBD and TRBJ reference segments. The analysis was restricted to V-J combinations with a frequency above 0.0001, which together covered just over 99% of the repertoires. The TCS score was defined as the ratio of F50 (clonal expansion) to E x V (chaos), calculated using BLOSUM62-based TCRdist between CDR3 peptides within each V-J. Welch's t-statistics and random forest reduced 500 to 650 V-J features to fewer than 15, which were used in a naive Bayes classifier (R e1071). TCRdb ran its own pipeline on the public reads, namely fastp trimming at Q25 and MiXCR clone calling, and kept in-frame beta chains. Every entry covers one CDR3 protein and lists the most common genes and DNA from its rows. Clone size and V and J calls follow TCRdb, not the original study. The sample profile shows 550,000 to 850,000 distinct CDR3 sequences; over 15% of them were found once. Roughly 17% of the sample is held by the ten biggest clonotypes.

Points the paper makes about the study in general: Most expanded thyroid clonotypes (frequency above 0.001) were also detected in blood, suggesting blood repertoires may reflect thyroid immune responses. A 13 V-J signature model separated ophthalmopathy from stable hyperthyroidism, with over 85% sensitivity and 81% to 83% specificity in cross-validation and 80%/75% in testing. No statistical method was used to set the sample size in advance, and investigators knew the group allocation. In validation, the model predicted progression to ophthalmopathy with 55% to 71% sensitivity and about 73% specificity, a median of around six months before onset.

Material for sequencing was blood. This sequence was found in a woman in her forties or fifties with Graves' hyperthyroidism that later progressed to Graves' ophthalmopathy. The chain couples TRBV19 to TRBJ2-7; D gene: possibly TRBD2, on 6 matching bases. CDR3 protein: CASSPPLHYGGNYEQYF. The DNA is TGTGCCAGTAGTCCGCCCCTTCACTACGGGGGAAACTACGAGCAGTACTTC.